The entry below describes one T cell receptor beta chain. These data belong to a study of blood T cell repertoires in COVID-19. V lost 6 bases and J 0 bases, leaving 11 bases between the germline ends. Germline loops: CDR1 SNHLY, CDR2 FYNNEI. The CDR3 is made up of 15 amino acids. The table came from immunoSEQ multiplex PCR; TCRdb's copy has only in-frame clones and leaves some out. The table has some 70,000 clones, around 70% seen once. This chain uses TRBV2 with TRBJ1-4; the D is unclear. The sequence derives from a man aged 60-69 years with acute or convalescent COVID-19. Sequences were obtained from peripheral blood. CDR3 sequence reads: CASRTGSATNEKLFF. The CDR3 coding sequence is TGTGCCAGCAGGACGGGGAGTGCAACTAATGAAAAACTGTTTTTT.